The 19 T cell receptor beta chains in this list originate from one sample, sequenced in a study of human T cells and chemical hapten exposure. TCRdb re-derived calls from the RACE reads in MiXCR, one entry per CDR3 protein. The repertoire holds 82,000 or so distinct CDR3 sequences, with 10% to 15% as singletons. Regarding time point: patch test 3, about 24 weeks after DPC sensitization. Treatment: therapeutic diphenylcyclopropenone sensitization with weekly scalp DPC. The material was whole blood, obtained in connection with sensitization to the hapten diphenylcyclopropenone (DPC). These receptors all come from a woman aged 45-65 years with alopecia areata. Some clones in this sample may be carry-over from other donors' samples.

This chain connects TRBV6-6 to TRBJ1-3, with a weak D call TRBD1 (6 bases). The V gene's germline CDR1 is MNHNY and CDR2 SVGAGI (reference sequence). The CDR3 sequence is 15 residues long. Trimming left V 2 bases short and J 4 bases short, with 12 bases between. The CDR3 protein is CASSYNRASGNTIYF. CDR3 DNA sequence: TGTGCCAGCAGTTACAACAGGGCATCCGGAAACACCATATATTTT.

The rearrangement uses TRBV30 and TRBJ1-1; D is undetermined. Looked up from germline, CDR1 is GTSNPN and CDR2 is SVGIG (reference sequence). Trimming pared 1 base from V and 4 bases from J, leaving 10 bases between. CDR3 size: 13 residues. CDR3 nucleotides: TGTGCCTGGAGTGAACCTGTGGCCACTGAAGCTTTCTTT. Translation: CAWSEPVATEAFF.

V is TRBV5-1 and J is TRBJ2-1, with TRBD1 matching 11 bases. Germline lookup yields CDR1 SGHRS and CDR2 YFSETQ. This CDR3 region has 17 residues. V lost 4 bases, J lost 3 bases, and 9 bases stayed unmatched. In nucleotides, the CDR3 is TGCGCCAGCAGCATAGGGTCAGGGACAGGGGGCTACAATGAGCAGTTCTTC. Its translation: CASSIGSGTGGYNEQFF. Combining the CDR3 with reference TRBV5-1 and TRBJ2-1 gives the whole variable domain KAGVTQTPRYLIKTRGQQVTLSCSPISGHRSVSWYQQTPGQGLQFLFEYFSETQRNKGNFPGRFSGRQFSNSRSEMNVSTLELGDSALYLCASSIGSGTGGYNEQFFGPGTRLTVL.

The CDR3 is CASSLGWRLNTEAFF. The CDR3 DNA follows: TGTGCCAGCAGCTTAGGTTGGCGGTTGAACACTGAAGCTTTCTTT. The V gene is TRBV7-6, the J gene TRBJ1-1; D ambiguous. Deletions cut 1 base from V and 0 bases from J, with 9 bases between. Germline lookup yields CDR1 SGHVS and CDR2 FNYEAQ. The CDR3 has 15 amino acids.

The gene calls are TRBV7-9 and TRBJ2-1, with D possibly TRBD2 on 6 matching bases. Trimming removed 3 bases from V and 9 bases from J, with 15 bases in between. Germline CDR1 reads SEHNR; CDR2 reads FQNEAQ (reference sequence). The CDR3 runs to 14 residues. CDR3 sequence reads: CASSFREASGEQFF. The CDR3 coding sequence is TGTGCCAGCAGCTTTAGGGAGGCGTCCGGTGAGCAGTTCTTC.

The chain links TRBV12-2 to TRBJ2-5; the table names TRBD2, a call not compared with the DNA. TRBV12-2 is marked as a pseudogene. This CDR3 comprises 16 residues. The CDR3 spells CASRFRGSGSQETQYF. The CDR3 nucleotides read TGTGCAAGTCGCTTCCGAGGGTCCGGTAGTCAAGAGACCCAGTACTTC.

Here the CDR3 reads CASSPTGTGGTDSPLHF. The CDR3 coding sequence is TGTGCCAGCAGCCCCACCGGGACAGGGGGCACAGATTCACCCCTCCACTTT. The chain recombines TRBV6-5 with TRBJ1-6; 12 bases line up with TRBD1. This CDR3 is built from 17 residues. CDR1 is MNHEY and CDR2 is SVGAGI in the germline V gene. V gave up 6 bases and J gave up 8 bases; unmatched junction bases: 11.

This clonotype came up a few times. Germline is not matched at one junction end, which may reflect a read error. CDR3 sequence (DNA): TGTGCCAGCAGTACCCCCGGGACAGGGGTGTTCGGTACTTACGGCGGCTTT. Its translation: CASSTPGTGVFGTYGGF. The J gene is TRBJ1-1, the V gene TRBV2; 10 bases are shared with TRBD1. Germline CDR1 and CDR2: SNHLY and FYNNEI. The CDR3 is made up of 17 amino acids.

This clonotype was counted many times. This chain uses TRBV29-1 with TRBJ1-1; no firm D call. This CDR3 comprises 14 residues. Looked up from germline, CDR1 is SQVTM and CDR2 is ANQGSEA. V dropped 2 bases and J dropped 0 bases, with 10 bases sitting between them. The CDR3 nucleotides are TGCAGCGTTGAAAAACAGCAGATGAACACTGAAGCTTTCTTT. Its translation: CSVEKQQMNTEAFF.

This clonotype was seen a few times. This sequence joins TRBV9 and TRBJ2-2; TRBD2 matches 10 bases. The V gene's germline CDR1 is SGDLS and CDR2 YYNGEE. The junction had 13 bases not matched to a gene; V was cut back by 3 bases and J by 2 bases. This CDR3 region has 19 residues. In DNA, the CDR3 is TGTGCCAGCAGCGGACCGGGACTAGCGAGTACGAGAAACACCGGGGAGCTGTTTTTT. As protein: CASSGPGLASTRNTGELFF.

The chain carries TRBV7-9 and TRBJ1-3; no definite D call. Trimming pared 4 bases from V and 4 bases from J, leaving 5 bases between. The CDR3 sequence is 12 residues long. In germline, CDR1 is SEHNR, CDR2 FQNEAQ (reference sequence). The CDR3 coding sequence is TGTGCCAGCAGCTCATTGGGAAACACCATATATTTT. Translated, it gives CASSSLGNTIYF.

This chain joins TRBV5-8 and TRBJ2-1, with D perhaps matching TRBD1 or TRBD2 (5 bases each). The CDR3 contains 13 residues. The germline CDR1 and CDR2 sequences are SGHTS and YDEGEE. V lost 4 bases, J lost 7 bases, and 12 bases lay in between. The CDR3 nucleotides are TGTGCCAGCAGCCCGGGGCCTAGGAATGAGCAGTTCTTC. This gives the protein CASSPGPRNEQFF. Based on the CDR3 plus reference TRBV5-8 and TRBJ2-1, the full variable domain is EAGVTQSPTHLIKTRGQQATLRCSPISGHTSVYWYQQALGLGLQFLLWYDEGEERNRGNFPPRFSGRQFPNYSSELNVNALELEDSALYLCASSPGPRNEQFFGPGTRLTVL.

This clonotype has just a few counts. The chain employs TRBV11-2 and TRBJ2-3, with unresolved D. Trimming removed 1 base at V and 3 bases at J, with 8 bases between. Germline V gene data show CDR1 as SGHAT and CDR2 as FQNNGV. CDR3 length: 14 residues. This chain's CDR3 is CASSLAPETDTQYF. The CDR3 region has the DNA TGTGCCAGCAGCTTAGCCCCGGAAACAGATACGCAGTATTTT.

The genes are TRBV29-1 and TRBJ2-5, with D uncertain. This CDR3 region has 12 residues. Between the trimmed V and J ends, which lost 3 bases and 3 bases, there was a span of 8 bases. In germline, CDR1 is SQVTM, CDR2 ANQGSEA. The CDR3 DNA is TGCAGCGTTGAGCCCCTAGAAGAGACCCAGTACTTC. Its translation is CSVEPLEETQYF.

About this clonotype itself: Compared with germline, one end of the junction differs, possibly owing to a read error. The V gene is TRBV2, the J gene TRBJ2-3; D is ambiguous. The CDR3 covers 12 residues. CDR1 is SNHLY, CDR2 FYNNEI, per germline. CDR3 in amino acids: CAIGQLTETQYF. CDR3 nucleotide sequence: TGTGCCATCGGCCAGCTTACAGAGACGCAGTATTTT.

Only a few counts were recorded for this clonotype. V usage is TRBV5-1 and J usage is TRBJ1-1; 9 bases map to TRBD1. The ends lost 5 bases at V and 5 bases at J; junction bases unmatched: 7. The CDR3 sequence is 14 residues long. Per the germline V gene, CDR1 is SGHRS and CDR2 is YFSETQ. CDR3 nucleotide sequence: TGCGCCAGCAGGCAGAGGACAGGGGAGACTGAAGCTTTCTTT. Its translation: CASRQRTGETEAFF.

This clonotype occurred many times. This chain joins TRBV29-1 and TRBJ2-7; D is possibly TRBD1 (6 bases). This CDR3 comprises 11 residues. V gave up 3 bases and J gave up 4 bases, with 7 bases separating them. Germline-derived CDR1 and CDR2 are SQVTM and ANQGSEA. The CDR3 sequence is CSVDRGYEQYF. The CDR3 nucleotides read TGCAGCGTTGACAGGGGTTACGAGCAGTACTTC.

Only a few counts were recorded for this clonotype. The rearrangement links TRBV3-1 to TRBJ1-4; D unclear. CDR1 LGHDT and CDR2 YNNKEL come from the germline V gene (reference sequence). Between the trimmed V and J ends, which lost 1 base and 0 bases, there was a span of 3 bases. The CDR3 sequence is 14 residues long. The CDR3 coding sequence is TGTGCCAGCAGCCAAGGAGCAACTAATGAAAAACTGTTTTTT. Translation: CASSQGATNEKLFF. The full variable domain, rest sourced from reference TRBV3-1 and TRBJ1-4, is DTAVSQTPKYLVTQMGNDKSIKCEQNLGHDTMYWYKQDSKKFLKIMFSYNNKELIINETVPNRFSPKSPDKAHLNLHINSLELGDSAVYFCASSQGATNEKLFFGSGTQLSVL.

CDR3 in DNA: TGCAGTGCTAGAGATCCGGCCGGGGAAAAACTGTTTTTT. The encoded protein is CSARDPAGEKLFF. V gene TRBV20-1 combines with J gene TRBJ1-4; D ambiguous. V was cut by 0 bases and J by 8 bases, with 10 bases left in between. Germline lookup yields CDR1 DFQATT and CDR2 SNEGSKA (reference sequence). The CDR3 consists of 13 residues.